Shown below are 12 T cell receptor beta chains from a single sample sequenced in a study of T cell repertoires in cytomegalovirus infection. TCRdb processed the reads anew with MiXCR; each CDR3 protein has one entry. The table includes roughly 720,000 distinct CDR3 sequences, 35% to 40% detected once. Sequencing input: PBMCs. These receptors originate from a human donor in good health (CMV status not recorded). Some clones in this sample may be carry-over from other donors' samples.

This clonotype was observed at least ten times. This rearrangement joins TRBV28 to TRBJ2-7, with D possibly called TRBD1 or TRBD2 (6 bases each). The V end lost 2 bases, the J end lost 7 bases, and 18 bases lay between the germline ends. Germline CDR1 MDHEN, CDR2 SYDVKM. The CDR3 runs to 15 residues. The CDR3 bases are TGTGCCAGCAGTTTACCCATCCGAGGGGGGCGGGAGCAGTACTTC. Amino acid sequence: CASSLPIRGGREQYF.

J is TRBJ2-7 and V is TRBV5-1; 9 nucleotides match TRBD2. Germline V gene sequence: CDR1 SGHRS, CDR2 YFSETQ. Losses at the gene ends were 7 bases for V and 2 bases for J; bases not matched to a gene: 7. The CDR3 has 14 residues. CDR3 protein: CASGHSGGAYEQYF. In DNA, the CDR3 is TGCGCCAGCGGCCATAGCGGGGGAGCCTACGAGCAGTACTTC.

This clonotype was seen many times. The chain employs TRBV7-2 and TRBJ2-5; 7 bases line up with TRBD1. The CDR3 has 15 amino acids. V dropped 2 bases and J dropped 1; count of bases not matched to a gene: 4. Germline V gene sequence: CDR1 SGHTA, CDR2 FQGNSA. CDR3 sequence reads: CASSLLGQVQETQYF. DNA for the CDR3: TGTGCCAGCAGCTTATTAGGACAGGTCCAAGAGACCCAGTACTTC.

This clonotype was counted ten times or more. The J gene is TRBJ1-5, the V gene TRBV7-6, with no clear D. Germline V gene sequence: CDR1 SGHVS, CDR2 FNYEAQ. The CDR3 contains 16 residues. V lost 5 bases, J lost 1 base, and 15 bases lay in between. For the CDR3, the DNA is TGTGCCAGCAGCCCCTATGCGGGGAAGAGCAATCAGCCCCAGCATTTT. It translates to CASSPYAGKSNQPQHF.

This clonotype turned up a few times. The CDR3 DNA is TGTGCCAGCAGCTGGGGGGCCTTTGGAGTAACTGAAGCTTTCTTT. As protein: CASSWGAFGVTEAFF. The J gene is TRBJ1-1, the V gene TRBV7-2, with a weak D call TRBD1 (6 bases). The CDR3 is made up of 15 amino acids. Germline V gives CDR1 SGHTA, CDR2 FQGNSA. V shed 4 bases and J shed 5 bases, with 17 bases lying between them. The complete variable domain, with remaining parts taken from reference TRBV7-2 and TRBJ1-1, reads GAGVSQSPSNKVTEKGKDVELRCDPISGHTALYWYRQSLGQGLEFLIYFQGNSAPDKSGLPSDRFSAERTGGSVSTLTIQRTQQEDSAVYLCASSWGAFGVTEAFFGQGTRLTVV.

This clonotype was counted ten times or more. The chain carries TRBV2 and TRBJ2-1; tentatively, D is TRBD1 (6 bases). The V end lost 1 base, the J end lost 8 bases, and 9 bases lay between the germline ends. This CDR3 region has 13 residues. Germline assignment: CDR1 SNHLY and CDR2 FYNNEI. The CDR3 spells CASSEEGEDEQFF. The CDR3 DNA follows: TGTGCCAGCAGTGAAGAGGGGGAAGATGAGCAGTTCTTC.

With respect to this clonotype: A much larger clone differs by one base, so this may be a read error. V and J are TRBV7-6 and TRBJ2-5, with TRBD2 matching 7 bases. Germline V gives CDR1 SGHVS, CDR2 FNYEAQ. The CDR3 is 15 residues long. The chain's CDR3 is CASSQTGGGEDTQYF. CDR3 bases: TGTGCCAGCAGTCAAACGGGAGGCGGAGAAGATACCCAGTACTTC. The full variable domain, with the rest looked up from reference TRBV7-6 and TRBJ2-5, is GAGVSQSPRYKVTKRGQDVALRCDPISGHVSLYWYRQALGQGPEFLTYFNYEAQQDKSGLPNDRFSAERPEGSISTLTIQRTEQRDSAMYRCASSQTGGGEDTQYFGPGTRLLVL.

The chain carries TRBV3-1 and TRBJ2-7, with TRBD1 as a possible D gene (6 bases). This CDR3 comprises 15 residues. V lost 5 bases to trimming and J lost 3 bases, with 17 bases between them. Germline-derived CDR1 and CDR2 are LGHDT and YNNKEL (reference sequence). Here the CDR3 DNA reads TGTGCCAGCAGCAGCGGACAGTCCTCGTTCTACGAGCAGTACTTC. Protein sequence: CASSSGQSSFYEQYF.

This chain joins TRBV28 and TRBJ2-7; no clear D gene. Per germline, CDR1 MDHEN and CDR2 SYDVKM. The ends were cut back, 2 bases at V and 4 bases at J, with 12 bases in the middle. The CDR3 totals 14 residues. The CDR3 region is CASSLGRFEYEQYF. CDR3 DNA: TGTGCCAGCAGTTTAGGCAGGTTCGAATACGAGCAGTACTTC.

V usage is TRBV11-2 and J usage is TRBJ2-1; 14 bases are a match to TRBD2. Germline V gives CDR1 SGHAT, CDR2 FQNNGV. Trimming at V came to 5 bases and at J to 1 base, leaving 7 bases not matched to a gene. The CDR3 is 18 amino acids. CDR3 sequence: CASSGKGLAGGSYNEQFF. CDR3 nucleotide sequence: TGTGCCAGCAGCGGCAAAGGACTAGCGGGGGGATCCTACAATGAGCAGTTCTTC.

The chain links TRBV11-2 to TRBJ2-5, with 7 bases that match TRBD1. Germline V gene sequence: CDR1 SGHAT, CDR2 FQNNGV. Unmatched junction bases numbered 3, after V lost 4 bases and J lost 4 bases. The CDR3 runs 13 residues. CDR3 bases: TGTGCCAGCAGCTCACAGGGGTTAGAGACCCAGTACTTC. Translated, it gives CASSSQGLETQYF.

This clonotype was picked up a small number of times. The chain recombines TRBV7-8 with TRBJ1-2, with D unclear. Germline-derived CDR1 and CDR2 are SGHVS and FQNEAQ. The CDR3 runs 13 residues. Trimming took 6 bases from V and 5 from J, leaving 13 bases between them. The CDR3 loop is CASSPALGYGYTF. The CDR3 coding sequence is TGTGCCAGCAGTCCCGCGTTGGGGTATGGCTACACCTTC.